This entry lists 5 T cell receptor beta chains sequenced from one sample in a study of T cell clonotyping in hematopoietic cell transplantation. Specified time point: recipient sample about 28 days before transplant, after cytoreduction. TCRdb's table, derived via immunoSEQ multiplex PCR, lists solely in-frame clones and lacks some. Of about 10,000 clones detected, roughly 84% appear once; the ten largest clones hold 25% to 30%. The source material was peripheral blood mononuclear cells, sampled before stem cell transplant. All receptors derive from a woman in her sixties with acute myeloid leukemia. Some clones in this sample may be carry-over from other donors' samples.

The chain recombines TRBV7-8 with TRBJ2-1, with a possible D match to TRBD1 (5 bases). Trimming took off 3 bases at V and 0 bases at J, with 15 bases between the two ends. The CDR3 totals 17 residues. Germline V CDR1 and CDR2: SGHVS, FQNEAQ. The CDR3 coding sequence is TGTGCCAGCAGCTTTCAGGGTAGTCTGAGCTCCTACAATGAGCAGTTCTTC. Encoded protein: CASSFQGSLSSYNEQFF.

CDR3 region: CASTPKGTAYNEQFF. The CDR3 DNA sequence: TGTGCCAGCACCCCTAAGGGGACAGCTTACAATGAGCAGTTCTTC. This chain connects TRBV6-5 to TRBJ2-1; 7 bases fit TRBD1. After removal of 7 bases from V and 4 bases from J, the junction contained 10 bases not matched to a gene. Germline lookup yields CDR1 MNHEY and CDR2 SVGAGI. This CDR3 has 15 amino acids.

J is TRBJ1-4 and V is TRBV11-2; no clear D. The CDR3 consists of 13 residues. V lost 3 bases and J lost 8, with 10 bases in between. Germline assignment: CDR1 SGHAT and CDR2 FQNNGV. Written as DNA, the CDR3 is TGTGCCAGCAGCTTCGGGTTGGGGGAAAAACTGTTTTTT. Protein: CASSFGLGEKLFF.

In DNA form, the CDR3 reads TGTGCCATCAGCGGACAGGGGGCATCTAGCAATCAGCCCCAGCATTTT. Its protein product is CAISGQGASSNQPQHF. The V call is TRBV10-3, the J call TRBJ1-5, with 11 bases aligning to TRBD1. CDR1 ENHRY and CDR2 SYGVKD come from the germline V gene. This CDR3 comprises 16 residues. After removal of 6 bases from V and 0 bases from J, the junction contained 4 bases not matched to a gene.

This clone has only a few counts. V is TRBV29-1 and J is TRBJ1-2, with D unresolved. Germline V lookup: CDR1 SQVTM, CDR2 ANQGSEA. Trimming pared 3 bases from V and 7 bases from J, leaving 15 bases between. The CDR3 length is 13 residues. CDR3: CSVDRPDRGGYTF. The CDR3 nucleotides read TGCAGCGTTGATAGACCCGATCGGGGTGGCTACACCTTC.